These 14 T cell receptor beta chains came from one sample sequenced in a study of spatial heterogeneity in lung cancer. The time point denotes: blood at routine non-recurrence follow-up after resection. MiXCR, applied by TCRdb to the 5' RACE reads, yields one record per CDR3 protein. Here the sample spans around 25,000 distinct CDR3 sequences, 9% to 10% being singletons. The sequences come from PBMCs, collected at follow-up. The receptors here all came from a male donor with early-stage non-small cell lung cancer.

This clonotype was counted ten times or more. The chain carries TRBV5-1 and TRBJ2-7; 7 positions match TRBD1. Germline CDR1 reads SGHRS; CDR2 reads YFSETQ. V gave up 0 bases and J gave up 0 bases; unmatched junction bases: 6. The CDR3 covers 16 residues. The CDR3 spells CASSLGDRDSSYEQYF. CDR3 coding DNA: TGCGCCAGCAGCTTGGGGGACCGGGACAGCTCCTACGAGCAGTACTTC. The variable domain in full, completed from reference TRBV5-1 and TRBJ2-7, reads KAGVTQTPRYLIKTRGQQVTLSCSPISGHRSVSWYQQTPGQGLQFLFEYFSETQRNKGNFPGRFSGRQFSNSRSEMNVSTLELGDSALYLCASSLGDRDSSYEQYFGPGTRLTVT.

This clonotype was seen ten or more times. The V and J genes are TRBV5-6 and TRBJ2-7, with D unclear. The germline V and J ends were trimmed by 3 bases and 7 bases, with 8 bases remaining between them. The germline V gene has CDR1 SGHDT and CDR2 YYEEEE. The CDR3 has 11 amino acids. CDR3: CASSSSWEQYF. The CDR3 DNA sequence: TGTGCCAGCAGCTCCTCGTGGGAGCAGTACTTC.

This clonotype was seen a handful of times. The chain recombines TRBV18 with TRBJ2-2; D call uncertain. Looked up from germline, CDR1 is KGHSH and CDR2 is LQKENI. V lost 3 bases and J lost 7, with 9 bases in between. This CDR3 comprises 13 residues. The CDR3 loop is CASSPDAVGELFF. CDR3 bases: TGTGCCAGCTCACCGGATGCGGTCGGGGAGCTGTTTTTT.

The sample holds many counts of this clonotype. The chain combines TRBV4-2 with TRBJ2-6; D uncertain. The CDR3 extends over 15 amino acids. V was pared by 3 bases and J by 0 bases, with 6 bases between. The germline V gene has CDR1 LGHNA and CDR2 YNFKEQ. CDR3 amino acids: CASSQGFSGANVLTF. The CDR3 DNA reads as TGTGCCAGCAGCCAGGGTTTCTCTGGGGCCAACGTCCTGACTTTC.

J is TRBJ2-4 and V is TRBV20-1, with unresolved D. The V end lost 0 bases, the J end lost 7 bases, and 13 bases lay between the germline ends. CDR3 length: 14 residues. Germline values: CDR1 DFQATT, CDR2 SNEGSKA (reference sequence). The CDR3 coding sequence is TGCAGTGCTAGAGATCGGTTCCTGGGGAACATTCAGTACTTC. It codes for CSARDRFLGNIQYF.

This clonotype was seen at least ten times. The CDR3 here is CASTRVGQRNTEAFF. The CDR3 DNA is TGTGCCAGCACCCGGGTAGGGCAGAGAAACACTGAAGCTTTCTTT. This chain links TRBV2 with TRBJ1-1, with unresolved D. This CDR3 contains 15 residues. Trimming took off 7 bases at V and 2 bases at J, with 17 bases between the two ends. Germline V CDR1 and CDR2: SNHLY, FYNNEI. The full variable domain, in which reference TRBV2 and TRBJ1-1 provide the parts outside the CDR3, is EPEVTQTPSHQVTQMGQEVILRCVPISNHLYFYWYRQILGQKVEFLVSFYNNEISEKSEIFDDQFSVERPDGSNFTLKIRSTKLEDSAMYFCASTRVGQRNTEAFFGQGTRLTVV.

CDR3 coding DNA: TGTGCCAGCAGTGAATCCTCTCAGAGGGCCTACGAGCAGTACTTC. Protein: CASSESSQRAYEQYF. This chain links TRBV25-1 with TRBJ2-7; perhaps TRBD2 as D (5 bases). The V gene lost 1 base and the J gene lost 2 bases, with 12 bases spanning the gap. CDR3 length equals 15 residues. Germline assignment: CDR1 MGHDK and CDR2 SYGVNS.

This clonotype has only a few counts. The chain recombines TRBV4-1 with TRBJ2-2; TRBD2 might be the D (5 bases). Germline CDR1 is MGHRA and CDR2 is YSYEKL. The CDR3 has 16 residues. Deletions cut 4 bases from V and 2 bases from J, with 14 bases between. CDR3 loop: CASSLKAGLNTGELFF. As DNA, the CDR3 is TGCGCCAGCAGCCTAAAGGCGGGTCTCAACACCGGGGAGCTGTTTTTT.

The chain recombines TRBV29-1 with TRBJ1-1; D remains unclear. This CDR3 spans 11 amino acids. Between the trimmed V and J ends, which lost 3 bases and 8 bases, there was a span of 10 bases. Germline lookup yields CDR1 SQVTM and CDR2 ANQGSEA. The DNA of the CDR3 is TGCAGCGTTGATACTGGCCTAGAAGCTTTCTTT. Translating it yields CSVDTGLEAFF.

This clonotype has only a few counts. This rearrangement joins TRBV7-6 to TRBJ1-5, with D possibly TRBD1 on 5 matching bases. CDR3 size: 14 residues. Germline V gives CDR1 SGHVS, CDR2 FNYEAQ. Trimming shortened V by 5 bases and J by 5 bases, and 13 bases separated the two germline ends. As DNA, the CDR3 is TGTGCCAGCAGCCGCCGGCAGGGAGATCAGCCCCAGCATTTT. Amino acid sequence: CASSRRQGDQPQHF.

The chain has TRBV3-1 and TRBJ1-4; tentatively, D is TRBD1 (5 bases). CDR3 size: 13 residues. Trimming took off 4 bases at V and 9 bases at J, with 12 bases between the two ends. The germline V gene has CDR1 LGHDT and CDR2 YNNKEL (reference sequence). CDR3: CASSLTDLKKLFF. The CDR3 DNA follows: TGTGCCAGCAGCCTGACAGACCTGAAAAAACTGTTTTTT.

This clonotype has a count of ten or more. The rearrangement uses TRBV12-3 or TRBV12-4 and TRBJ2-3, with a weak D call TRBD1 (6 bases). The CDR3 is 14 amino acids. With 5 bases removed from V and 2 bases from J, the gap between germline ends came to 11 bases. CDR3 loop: CASSRTAPTDTQYF. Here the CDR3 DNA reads TGTGCCAGCAGTAGGACAGCACCCACAGATACGCAGTATTTT.

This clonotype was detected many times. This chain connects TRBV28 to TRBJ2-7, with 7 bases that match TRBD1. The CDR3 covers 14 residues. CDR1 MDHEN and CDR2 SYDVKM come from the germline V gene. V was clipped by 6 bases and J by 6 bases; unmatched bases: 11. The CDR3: CASRQPGQSGEQYF. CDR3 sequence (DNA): TGTGCCAGCAGACAGCCGGGACAGTCGGGCGAGCAGTACTTC. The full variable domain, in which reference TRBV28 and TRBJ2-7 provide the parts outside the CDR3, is DVKVTQSSRYLVKRTGEKVFLECVQDMDHENMFWYRQDPGLGLRLIYFSYDVKMKEKGDIPEGYSVSREKKERFSLILESASTNQTSMYLCASRQPGQSGEQYFGPGTRLTVT.

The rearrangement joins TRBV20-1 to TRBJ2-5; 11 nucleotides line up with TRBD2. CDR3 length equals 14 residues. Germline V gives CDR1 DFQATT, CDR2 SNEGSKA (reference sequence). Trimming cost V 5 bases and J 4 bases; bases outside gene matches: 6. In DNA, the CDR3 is TGCAGTGCTCGACTAGCGGGGTCCCGAGAGACCCAGTACTTC. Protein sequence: CSARLAGSRETQYF.